This TCR beta chain derives from a study of blood T cell repertoires in COVID-19. Per the study methods: The authors estimated nucleated cell counts from reference gene primer amplification. Sequencing used immunoSEQ multiplex PCR; TCRdb keeps in-frame clones, though not all of them. V and J calls and clone size are copied from that table; D and trimming were computed from the DNA. The profile covers approximately 88,000 clones, with 80% appearing a single time and about 8.1% taken by the ten largest. V gave up 2 bases and J gave up 5 bases, with 9 bases separating them. This CDR3 region has 14 residues. The germline V gene has CDR1 LGHDT and CDR2 YNNKEL (reference sequence).

Sequenced: peripheral blood. The chain employs TRBV3-1 (or the pseudogene TRBV3-2) and TRBJ2-2; D is unclear. The sequence was obtained from a man aged 50 or older who had recovered from COVID-19. DNA for the CDR3: TGTGCCAGCAGCCAACTTGGCCTTACCGGGGAGCTGTTTTTT. Encoded protein: CASSQLGLTGELFF.